Detailed here is one T cell receptor beta chain. A minimum of 6.5 million PBMCs was isolated per sample. Extracted total RNA amounted to at least 6 micrograms for each sample. Germline-derived CDR1 and CDR2 are SGHTA and FQGNSA. V lost 5 bases and J lost 2, with 13 bases in between. The CDR3 extends over 14 amino acids. A J-beta primer mix and a sample-barcoded 5' primer were used in a second PCR of about 7 to 12 cycles. Unique molecular identifiers of 12 random nucleotides labeled each cDNA. All samples yielded 2.5 million or more CDR3-containing paired-end reads. TCRdb called the 5' RACE reads again in MiXCR, with one record for every CDR3 protein. This sample yields hundreds of thousands of distinct CDR3 sequences, of which 50% to 65% are seen a single time; approximately 40% belongs to the top ten. The entry originates in a study of blood T cells in healthy people across ages.

J is TRBJ2-7 and V is TRBV7-2, with D hard to call. The TCR sequence derives from an older man in good health. Sequenced material: blood. DNA for the CDR3: TGTGCCAGCAGCCCCTCGACCGTCCCCTACGAGCAGTACTTC. The encoded protein is CASSPSTVPYEQYF.